One and the same sample provided the 25 T cell receptor beta chains below, sequenced in a study of blood T cell repertoires in COVID-19 (TCRdb year 2020). The method behind the library was the immunoSEQ multiplex PCR assay. TCRdb took over this immuneACCESS table, retaining in-frame rearrangements with V and J assigned. Such tables are incomplete; in checked studies, under half of the missing clones stem from an unresolved V gene, and the remainder is unexplained. This sample lists hundreds of thousands of clones; roughly 90% were detected once. About 3% of the sample belongs to the ten largest clones. The sequenced sample was PBMCs or T cells enriched from blood (not recorded which). Receptors originate from a woman aged 50 to 65 who had recovered from COVID-19.

The rearrangement links TRBV6-2 or TRBV6-3 to TRBJ1-5; 8 nucleotides match TRBD1. CDR1 is MNHEY, CDR2 SVGEGT, per germline. The V gene end was trimmed by 4 bases and the J gene end by 6 bases; junction bases not matched to a gene: 8. The CDR3 runs to 15 residues. CDR3 loop: CASSFSDRDSQPQHF. CDR3 bases: TGTGCCAGCAGTTTCTCGGACAGGGACAGTCAGCCCCAGCATTTT.

The chain joins TRBV2 to TRBJ1-2; no reliable D call. CDR1 SNHLY and CDR2 FYNNEI come from the germline V gene. CDR3 size: 13 residues. The germline V and J ends were trimmed by 7 bases and 0 bases, with 9 bases remaining between them. The CDR3 is CASIQIPNYGYTF. DNA for the CDR3: TGTGCCAGCATTCAGATCCCTAACTATGGCTACACCTTC.

V and J are TRBV9 and TRBJ2-1; 12 nucleotides agree with TRBD2. Germline V gene data show CDR1 as SGDLS and CDR2 as YYNGEE. V dropped 4 bases and J dropped 0; count of bases not matched to a gene: 2. CDR3 length equals 16 residues. The CDR3 coding sequence is TGTGCCAGCAGCAAGACTAGCGGGAGCTCCTACAATGAGCAGTTCTTC. Its translation: CASSKTSGSSYNEQFF.

This sequence joins TRBV2 and TRBJ1-6; perhaps TRBD1 as D (5 bases). Deletions cut 6 bases from V and 9 bases from J, with 12 bases between. The V gene's germline CDR1 is SNHLY and CDR2 FYNNEI. The CDR3 is made up of 13 amino acids. This CDR3 is CASRQSRGSPLHF. The CDR3 region has the DNA TGTGCCAGCAGACAGTCAAGGGGTTCACCCCTCCACTTT.

V usage is TRBV14 and J usage is TRBJ2-3; 7 nucleotides agree with TRBD2. The CDR3 sequence is 15 residues long. V was clipped by 4 bases and J by 0 bases; unmatched bases: 4. Germline V gene data show CDR1 as SGHDN and CDR2 as FVKESK. The CDR3 DNA reads TGTGCCAGCAGCCGACTAGCCGTAAGCACAGATACGCAGTATTTT. Protein product: CASSRLAVSTDTQYF.

The chain has TRBV2 and TRBJ1-1; 7 bases match TRBD1. The CDR3 totals 15 residues. Germline V gene data show CDR1 as SNHLY and CDR2 as FYNNEI. V shed 6 bases, J shed 0 bases, and the junction held 7 bases outside the gene matches. CDR3 sequence reads: CASRDRGQLNTEAFF. The DNA for the CDR3 is TGTGCCAGCAGAGACCGGGGACAGTTGAACACTGAAGCTTTCTTT.

In DNA form, the CDR3 reads TGTGCCATCAGTGAGTCGGCTAGCGGGAGATCGGCGGGTCACGAGCAGTACTTC. This translates into CAISESASGRSAGHEQYF. The chain carries TRBV10-3 and TRBJ2-7; TRBD2 matches 10 bases. Germline-derived CDR1 and CDR2 are ENHRY and SYGVKD. The CDR3 sequence is 18 residues long. The V and J ends lost 0 bases and 5 bases, in that order; junction bases with no gene match: 13.

The chain recombines TRBV2 with TRBJ1-2, with 9 positions matching TRBD1. Germline assignment: CDR1 SNHLY and CDR2 FYNNEI. Unmatched junction bases numbered 11, after V lost 8 bases and J lost 1 base. CDR3 size: 16 residues. The CDR3 spells CASERDREYLNYGYTF. In nucleotides, the CDR3 is TGTGCCAGCGAGCGGGACAGGGAGTACCTTAACTATGGCTACACCTTC. The full variable domain, rest sourced from reference TRBV2 and TRBJ1-2, is EPEVTQTPSHQVTQMGQEVILRCVPISNHLYFYWYRQILGQKVEFLVSFYNNEISEKSEIFDDQFSVERPDGSNFTLKIRSTKLEDSAMYFCASERDREYLNYGYTFGSGTRLTVV.

The chain links TRBV7-8 to TRBJ1-1; D is unclear. The V and J ends lost 0 bases and 0 bases respectively, with 11 bases between them. The length of the CDR3 is 16 residues. Germline V CDR1 and CDR2: SGHVS, FQNEAQ. CDR3: CASSLAQGRMNTEAFF. CDR3 DNA: TGTGCCAGCAGCTTAGCGCAAGGCAGGATGAACACTGAAGCTTTCTTT.

The gene calls are TRBV29-1 and TRBJ1-2; possibly TRBD1 for D (5 bases). CDR3 length: 16 residues. Trimming removed 4 bases at V and 1 base at J, with 19 bases between. The germline gives CDR1 SQVTM, CDR2 ANQGSEA. This CDR3 reads CSVGLRARLGNYGYTF. The CDR3 DNA reads as TGCAGCGTTGGTCTCAGGGCGCGCCTTGGTAACTATGGCTACACCTTC.

The chain joins TRBV3-1 (or the pseudogene TRBV3-2) to TRBJ2-7; 7 nucleotides agree with TRBD1. CDR1 is LGHDT and CDR2 is YNNKEL in the germline V gene (reference sequence). V lost 4 bases to trimming and J lost 1 base; unmatched junction nucleotides: 10. The length of the CDR3 is 16 residues. Written as DNA, the CDR3 is TGTGCCAGCAGCCGAGGACTCCGGGACAGATCCTACGAGCAGTACTTC. Its protein is CASSRGLRDRSYEQYF.

The V and J genes are TRBV4-3 and TRBJ2-1, with 12 positions matching TRBD2. Trimming removed 4 bases from V and 1 base from J; junction bases left unmatched: 5. CDR1 LGHNA and CDR2 YSLEER come from the germline V gene. The CDR3 extends over 17 amino acids. CDR3 amino acids: CASSRRLAGESYNEQFF. CDR3 DNA sequence: TGCGCCAGCAGCCGACGACTAGCGGGAGAGTCCTACAATGAGCAGTTCTTC.

The chain recombines TRBV6-2 or TRBV6-3 with TRBJ2-1; TRBD2 matches at 9 bases. J gave up 6 bases and V 4 bases, and 10 bases lay outside the gene matches. CDR3 length: 16 residues. Germline CDR1 MNHEY, CDR2 SVGEGT. CDR3 region: CASSSGSGTSSNEQFF. The CDR3 nucleotides are TGTGCCAGCAGTTCCGGGTCCGGGACTAGCAGCAATGAGCAGTTCTTC.

The chain uses TRBV6-2 or TRBV6-3 and TRBJ1-1, with 11 nucleotides matching TRBD1. J was trimmed by 3 bases and V by 4 bases; bases with no gene match: 7. The CDR3 contains 16 residues. The germline V gene encodes CDR1 MNHEY and CDR2 SVGEGT. CDR3 coding DNA: TGTGCCAGCAGTTTGGACAGGGGGCGGGATTACACTGAAGCTTTCTTT. As protein: CASSLDRGRDYTEAFF.

J is TRBJ2-7 and V is TRBV11-2; 10 bases match TRBD1. V dropped 4 bases and J dropped 5; count of bases not matched to a gene: 11. The CDR3 extends over 16 amino acids. Germline V gene data show CDR1 as SGHAT and CDR2 as FQNNGV. CDR3 in DNA: TGTGCCAGCAGCTCCCACGACAGGGGGCGCTTCGACGAGCAGTACTTC. Protein product: CASSSHDRGRFDEQYF. Full variable domain (rest looked up from reference TRBV11-2 and TRBJ2-7): EAGVAQSPRYKIIEKRQSVAFWCNPISGHATLYWYQQILGQGPKLLIQFQNNGVVDDSQLPKDRFSAERLKGVDSTLKIQPAKLEDSAVYLCASSSHDRGRFDEQYFGPGTRLTVT.

V and J are TRBV27 and TRBJ2-1; a possible D gene is TRBD2 (5 bases). The germline V gene has CDR1 MNHEY and CDR2 SMNVEV (reference sequence). The V and J ends lost 6 bases and 9 bases respectively, with 9 bases between them. CDR3 length equals 11 residues. The CDR3 here is CASRKGLEQFF. DNA of the CDR3: TGTGCCAGCAGAAAAGGACTTGAGCAGTTCTTC.

The chain employs TRBV7-9 and TRBJ2-3; TRBD2 agrees at 7 bases. Germline V lookup: CDR1 SEHNR, CDR2 FQNEAQ (reference sequence). V shed 0 bases, J shed 5 bases, and the junction held 2 bases outside the gene matches. This CDR3 comprises 14 residues. CDR3 in amino acids: CASSLAGGRDTQYF. The CDR3 nucleotides read TGTGCCAGCAGCTTAGCGGGCGGGAGAGATACGCAGTATTTT.

The V gene is TRBV27, the J gene TRBJ2-1, with TRBD2 identical over 9 bases. The V gene's germline CDR1 is MNHEY and CDR2 SMNVEV (reference sequence). The V and J ends lost 5 bases and 2 bases, in that order; junction bases with no gene match: 13. The CDR3 totals 18 residues. The CDR3 loop reads CASSQTDLAGVTYNEQFF. CDR3 nucleotide sequence: TGTGCCAGCAGTCAAACAGACTTAGCGGGAGTAACCTACAATGAGCAGTTCTTC.

The genes are TRBV27 and TRBJ2-3, with TRBD2 matching over 13 bases. CDR3 length: 18 residues. After removal of 0 bases from V and 3 bases from J, the junction contained 6 bases not matched to a gene. Germline lookup yields CDR1 MNHEY and CDR2 SMNVEV (reference sequence). CDR3 nucleotide sequence: TGTGCCAGCAGTTTATCGAGACGGACTAGCGGGAGTACAGATACGCAGTATTTT. It translates to CASSLSRRTSGSTDTQYF.

In this sample, this clone turned up a few times. CDR3 DNA: TGTGCCAGCAGCTTGTTGGGTTCGGGACAGGTCAGGAATTCACCCCTCCACTTT. Its translation: CASSLLGSGQVRNSPLHF. The chain is built from TRBV5-4 and TRBJ1-6, with 8 bases lining up with TRBD1. The V segment lost 1 base and the J segment 7 bases; nucleotides outside the gene matches: 13. From germline, CDR1 is SGHNT and CDR2 YYREEE (reference sequence). The CDR3 consists of 18 residues.

V and J are TRBV24-1 and TRBJ1-1; D remains unclear. Trimming took off 0 bases at V and 1 base at J, with 8 bases between the two ends. Germline CDR1 is KGHDR and CDR2 is SFDVKD. This CDR3 region has 15 residues. The CDR3 is CATSDLRGGNTEAFF. The CDR3 bases are TGTGCCACCAGTGATTTGCGGGGTGGGAACACTGAAGCTTTCTTT.

The chain is built from TRBV20-1 and TRBJ2-7, with 12 bases matching TRBD2. Per the germline V gene, CDR1 is DFQATT and CDR2 is SNEGSKA (reference sequence). V was clipped by 5 bases and J by 12 bases; unmatched bases: 5. The CDR3 runs 11 residues. The CDR3 sequence is CSAGMGLAGYF. In DNA, the CDR3 is TGCAGTGCTGGGATGGGACTAGCGGGGTACTTC.

This sequence joins TRBV7-3 and TRBJ2-2; D is unresolved. This CDR3 region has 14 residues. Germline CDR1 is SGHTA and CDR2 is FQGTGA. The V end was cut by 2 bases, the J end by 3 bases, with 7 bases between. CDR3 sequence: CASSLGPDTGELFF. In DNA, the CDR3 is TGTGCCAGCAGCTTAGGGCCCGACACCGGGGAGCTGTTTTTT.

V gene TRBV5-5 combines with J gene TRBJ1-3; 7 nucleotides agree with TRBD1. V lost 4 bases and J lost 1; bases outside the gene matches: 2. This CDR3 has 14 amino acids. Germline V gene lookup returns CDR1 SGHKS and CDR2 YYEKEE (reference sequence). CDR3 DNA sequence: TGTGCCAGCAGCCCACAGGGGTCTGGAAACACCATATATTTT. As protein: CASSPQGSGNTIYF.

V and J are TRBV5-4 and TRBJ2-7, with D uncertain. The CDR3 is made up of 13 amino acids. Per germline, CDR1 SGHNT and CDR2 YYREEE (reference sequence). The V end was cut by 4 bases, the J end by 2 bases, with 10 bases between. The CDR3 nucleotides read TGTGCCAGCAGCACCGGGTCTACCTACGAGCAGTACTTC. Translating gives CASSTGSTYEQYF. The full variable domain, its missing parts supplied by reference TRBV5-4 and TRBJ2-7, is ETGVTQSPTHLIKTRGQQVTLRCSSQSGHNTVSWYQQALGQGPQFIFQYYREEENGRGNFPPRFSGLQFPNYSSELNVNALELDDSALYLCASSTGSTYEQYFGPGTRLTVT.